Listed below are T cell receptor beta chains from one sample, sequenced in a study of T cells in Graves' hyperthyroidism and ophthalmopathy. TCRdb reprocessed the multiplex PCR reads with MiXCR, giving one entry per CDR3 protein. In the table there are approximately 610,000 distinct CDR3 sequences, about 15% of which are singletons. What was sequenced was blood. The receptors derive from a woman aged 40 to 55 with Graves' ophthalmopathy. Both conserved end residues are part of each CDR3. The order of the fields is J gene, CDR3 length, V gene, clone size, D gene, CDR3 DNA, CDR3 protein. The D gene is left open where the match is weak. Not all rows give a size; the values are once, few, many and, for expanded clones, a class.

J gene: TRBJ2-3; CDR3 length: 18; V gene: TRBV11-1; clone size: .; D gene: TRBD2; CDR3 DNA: TGTGCCAGCAGCTTAAGTGACGGGAGGGCCTTATACACAGATACGCAGTATTTT; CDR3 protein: CASSLSDGRALYTDTQYF
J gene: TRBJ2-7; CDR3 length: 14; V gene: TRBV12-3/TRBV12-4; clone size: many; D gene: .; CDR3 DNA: TGTGCCAGCAGTTTTTCCTGGGGAAGCTACGAGCAGTACTTC; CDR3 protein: CASSFSWGSYEQYF
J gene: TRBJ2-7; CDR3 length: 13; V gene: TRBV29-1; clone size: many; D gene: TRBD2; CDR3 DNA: TGCAGCGTTACTAGCGCGACCAGGTACGAGCAGTACTTC; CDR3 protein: CSVTSATRYEQYF
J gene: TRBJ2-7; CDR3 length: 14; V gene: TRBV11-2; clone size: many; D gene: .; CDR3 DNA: TGTGCCAGCAGCGCCCCCTCGTCCTTCGGCGAGCAGTACTTC; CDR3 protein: CASSAPSSFGEQYF
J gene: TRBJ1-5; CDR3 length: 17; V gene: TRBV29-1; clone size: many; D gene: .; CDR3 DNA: TGCAGCGTTTCCTGGGGCCCCCGGGGCGGAAACAATCAGCCCCAGCATTTT; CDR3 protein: CSVSWGPRGGNNQPQHF
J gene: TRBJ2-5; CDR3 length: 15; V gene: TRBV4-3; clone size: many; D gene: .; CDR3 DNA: TGCGCCAGCAGCCAAGATTGGGCTAGCGAACAGACCCAGTACTTC; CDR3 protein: CASSQDWASEQTQYF
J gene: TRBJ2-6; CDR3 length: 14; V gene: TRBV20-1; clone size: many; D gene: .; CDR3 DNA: TGCAGTGCTAGAGGGGGCTCTGGGGCCAACGTCCTGACTTTC; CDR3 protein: CSARGGSGANVLTF
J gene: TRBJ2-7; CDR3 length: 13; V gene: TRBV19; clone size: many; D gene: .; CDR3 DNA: TGTGCCAGTAGCCCCGGACGGGAGTACGAGCAGTACTTC; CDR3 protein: CASSPGREYEQYF
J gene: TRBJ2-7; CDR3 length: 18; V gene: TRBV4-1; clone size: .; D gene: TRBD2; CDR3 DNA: TGCGCCAGCAGCCAAGTCTTCATAACTAGCGGGAAGCACTACGAGCAGTACTTC; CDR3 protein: CASSQVFITSGKHYEQYF
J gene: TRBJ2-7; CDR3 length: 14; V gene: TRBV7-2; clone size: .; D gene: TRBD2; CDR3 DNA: TGTGCCAGCAGCTTAGCACTAGCGGGATTCGAGCAGTACTTC; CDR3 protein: CASSLALAGFEQYF
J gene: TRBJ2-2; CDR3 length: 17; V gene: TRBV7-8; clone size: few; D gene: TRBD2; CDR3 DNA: TGTGCCAGCAGCTTAGGCAGGGAGGGGAGGAAGACCGGGGAGCTGTTTTTT; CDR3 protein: CASSLGREGRKTGELFF
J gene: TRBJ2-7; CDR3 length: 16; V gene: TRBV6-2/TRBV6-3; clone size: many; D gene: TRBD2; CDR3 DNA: TGTGCCAGCAGCTCCCCTCGGACTAGCAGCTCCTACGAGCAGTACTTC; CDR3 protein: CASSSPRTSSSYEQYF
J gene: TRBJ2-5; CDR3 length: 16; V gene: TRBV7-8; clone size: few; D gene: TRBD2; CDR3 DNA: TGTGCCAGCAACCTAGTCTGGGCGGGAGTAGCGGAGACCCAGTACTTC; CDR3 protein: CASNLVWAGVAETQYF
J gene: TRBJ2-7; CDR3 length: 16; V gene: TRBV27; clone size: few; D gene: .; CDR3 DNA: TGTGCCAGCAGTTTAACGGCCAGGGAAGGGACCTACGAGCAGTACTTC; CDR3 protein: CASSLTAREGTYEQYF
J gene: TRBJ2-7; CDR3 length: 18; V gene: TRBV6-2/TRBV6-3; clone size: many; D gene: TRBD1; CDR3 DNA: TGTGCCAGCAGTTACCGTGGGACAGGGGGCCGGGGCTCCTACGAGCAGTACTTC; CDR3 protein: CASSYRGTGGRGSYEQYF
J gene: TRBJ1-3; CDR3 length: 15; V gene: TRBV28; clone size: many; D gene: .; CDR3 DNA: TGTGCCAGCAATGAACGGACGGCCTTGGGAAACACCATATATTTT; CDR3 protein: CASNERTALGNTIYF
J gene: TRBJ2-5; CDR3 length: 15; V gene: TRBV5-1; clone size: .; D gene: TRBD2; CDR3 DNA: TGCGCCAGCAGCAGGCGCGGGAGTCGGGGAGAGACCCAGTACTTC; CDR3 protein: CASSRRGSRGETQYF
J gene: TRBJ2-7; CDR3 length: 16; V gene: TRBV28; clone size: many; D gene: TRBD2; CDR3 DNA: TGTGCCAGCAGCCTTAGCGGGGCGCAAAGCTCCTACGAGCAGTACTTC; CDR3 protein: CASSLSGAQSSYEQYF
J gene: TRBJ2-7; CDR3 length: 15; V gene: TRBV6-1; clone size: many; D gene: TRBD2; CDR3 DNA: TGTGCCAGCAGAGTTTTTAGCGGGACCGCACAAGCCCGGTACTTC; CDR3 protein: CASRVFSGTAQARYF
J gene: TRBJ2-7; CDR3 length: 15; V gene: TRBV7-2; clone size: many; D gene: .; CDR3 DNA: TGTGCCAGCAGCTTAGCCGATACAGCGGCCTACGAGCAGTACTTC; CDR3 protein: CASSLADTAAYEQYF
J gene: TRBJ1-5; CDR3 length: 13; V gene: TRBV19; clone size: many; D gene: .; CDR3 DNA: TGTGCCAGTACCCAGGGTAGCAATCAGCCCCAGCATTTT; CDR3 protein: CASTQGSNQPQHF
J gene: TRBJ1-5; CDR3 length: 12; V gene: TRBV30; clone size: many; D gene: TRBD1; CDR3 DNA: TGTGCGACAGGGGAGGCAAATCAGCCCCAGCATTTT; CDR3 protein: CATGEANQPQHF
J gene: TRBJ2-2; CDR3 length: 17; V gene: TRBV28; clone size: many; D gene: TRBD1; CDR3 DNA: TGTGCCAGCAGTTTACGACAGGGGTATGAGGGTCACGGGGAGCTGTTTTTT; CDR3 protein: CASSLRQGYEGHGELFF